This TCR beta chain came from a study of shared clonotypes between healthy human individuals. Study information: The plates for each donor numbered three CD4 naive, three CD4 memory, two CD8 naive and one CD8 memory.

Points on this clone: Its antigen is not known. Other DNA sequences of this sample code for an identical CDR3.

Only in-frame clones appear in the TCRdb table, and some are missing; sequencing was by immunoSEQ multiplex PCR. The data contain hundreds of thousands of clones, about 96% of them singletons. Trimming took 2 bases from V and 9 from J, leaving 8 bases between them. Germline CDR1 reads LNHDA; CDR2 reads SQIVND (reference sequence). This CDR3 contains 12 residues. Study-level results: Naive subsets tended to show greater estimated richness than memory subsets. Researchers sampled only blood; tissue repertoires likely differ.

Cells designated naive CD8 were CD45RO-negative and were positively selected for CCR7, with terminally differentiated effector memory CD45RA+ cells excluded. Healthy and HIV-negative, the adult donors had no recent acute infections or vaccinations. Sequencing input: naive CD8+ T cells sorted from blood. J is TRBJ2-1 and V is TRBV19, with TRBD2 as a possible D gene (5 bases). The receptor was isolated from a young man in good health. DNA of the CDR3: TGTGCCAGTAGTATACAAGGAGGTGAGCAGTTCTTC. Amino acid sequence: CASSIQGGEQFF.